Presented here are 2 T cell receptor beta chains from one specimen sequenced in a study of OX40 agonist ivuxolimab in advanced cancers. Libraries were prepared by immunoSEQ multiplex PCR; TCRdb keeps only in-frame clonotypes and omits some of them. The sample lists some 85,000 clones, around nine tenths seen once, with 0.25% to 0.3% in the top ten. Sample: CD4+ or CD8+ T cells sorted from blood, taken in a trial of the OX40 agonist ivuxolimab. These receptors all come from an adult with an advanced solid tumor such as melanoma, head and neck, liver or kidney cancer.

The chain combines TRBV27 with TRBJ2-3; D is ambiguous. The CDR3 length is 11 residues. From germline, CDR1 is MNHEY and CDR2 SMNVEV (reference sequence). The V end was cut by 5 bases, the J end by 4 bases, with 4 bases between. Here the CDR3 DNA reads TGTGCCAGCAGTGCCTCAGATACGCAGTATTTT. It is translated as CASSASDTQYF.

V and J are TRBV19 and TRBJ1-4; 7 bases map to TRBD1. The CDR3 contains 16 residues. CDR1 LNHDA and CDR2 SQIVND come from the germline V gene (reference sequence). Trimming at V came to 6 bases and at J to 1 base, leaving 8 bases not matched to a gene. The CDR3 DNA reads TGTGCCAGTAGCAGGACTACAGGGGTAACTAATGAAAAACTGTTTTTT. Amino acids: CASSRTTGVTNEKLFF. The complete variable domain, with remaining parts taken from reference TRBV19 and TRBJ1-4, reads DGGITQSPKYLFRKEGQNVTLSCEQNLNHDAMYWYRQDPGQGLRLIYYSQIVNDFQKGDIAEGYSVSREKKESFPLTVTSAQKNPTAFYLCASSRTTGVTNEKLFFGSGTQLSVL.